The next 7 T cell receptor beta chains were all read from a single sample in a study of T cell changes during pregnancy in multiple sclerosis (dated by TCRdb to about 2019). The library was built by means of the immunoSEQ multiplex PCR assay. TCRdb carries this immuneACCESS record with in-frame sequences only. Its versions omit some clonotypes, under half of them owing to an unresolved V gene in the studies checked, with the rest unexplained. This sample comprises tens of thousands of clones, 91% of them detected only once. In total, the top ten clones hold approximately 5% of the sample. Sequenced here: CD8+ T cells from peripheral blood mononuclear cells, sampled before pregnancy. Every receptor here comes from a female donor with multiple sclerosis, enrolled in a pregnancy study.

This clone was found once. This chain joins TRBV11-2 and TRBJ1-4, with a possible D match to TRBD1 (6 bases). V gave up 6 bases and J gave up 3 bases, with 11 bases separating them. Germline lookup yields CDR1 SGHAT and CDR2 FQNNGV. The CDR3 spans 14 residues. The CDR3 region is CASSEGVPNEKLFF. CDR3 sequence (DNA): TGTGCCAGCAGTGAGGGGGTCCCTAATGAAAAACTGTTTTTT.

This sequence joins TRBV29-1 and TRBJ2-4, with D unresolved. Trimming stripped 6 bases from V and 0 bases from J, with 12 bases between. The length of the CDR3 is 14 residues. The germline V gene has CDR1 SQVTM and CDR2 ANQGSEA. CDR3 in amino acids: CSVADTLAKNIQYF. Written as DNA, the CDR3 is TGCAGCGTAGCAGACACACTAGCCAAAAACATTCAGTACTTC.

This chain links TRBV27 with TRBJ2-1, with TRBD2 as a possible D gene (5 bases). The germline V and J ends were trimmed by 0 bases and 0 bases, with 15 bases remaining between them. This CDR3 has 18 residues. Germline CDR1 is MNHEY and CDR2 is SMNVEV (reference sequence). The CDR3 sequence: CASSLSGDSRSSYNEQFF. CDR3 nucleotides: TGTGCCAGCAGTTTATCCGGGGATAGCCGAAGCTCCTACAATGAGCAGTTCTTC.

This chain links TRBV9 with TRBJ2-2, with 8 nucleotides matching TRBD1. CDR3 length: 16 residues. Trimming at V came to 5 bases and at J to 6 bases, leaving 12 bases not matched to a gene. Germline values: CDR1 SGDLS, CDR2 YYNGEE. The CDR3 protein is CASRVGGQGASGELFF. The CDR3 DNA is TGTGCCAGCAGAGTGGGCGGGCAGGGGGCGTCCGGGGAGCTGTTTTTT.

The V gene is TRBV5-1, the J gene TRBJ2-5; TRBD1 matches at 7 bases. CDR1 is SGHRS and CDR2 is YFSETQ in the germline V gene. Trimming at V came to 4 bases and at J to 5 bases, leaving 14 bases not matched to a gene. The CDR3 runs 16 residues. CDR3 sequence reads: CASSLYRGGGRETQYF. The CDR3 DNA reads TGCGCCAGCAGCCTGTACAGGGGTGGCGGTCGGGAGACCCAGTACTTC. The variable domain in full, completed from reference TRBV5-1 and TRBJ2-5, reads KAGVTQTPRYLIKTRGQQVTLSCSPISGHRSVSWYQQTPGQGLQFLFEYFSETQRNKGNFPGRFSGRQFSNSRSEMNVSTLELGDSALYLCASSLYRGGGRETQYFGPGTRLLVL.

The chain couples TRBV6-5 to TRBJ2-4; 7 bases match TRBD1. Germline V gene data show CDR1 as MNHEY and CDR2 as SVGAGI. There are 15 residues in the CDR3. V was clipped by 0 bases and J by 6 bases; unmatched bases: 5. CDR3 region: CASSYSRGQLNIQYF. The CDR3 coding sequence is TGTGCCAGCAGTTACTCGAGGGGACAGTTAAACATTCAGTACTTC.

CDR3: CASTSGGANYNEQFF. In nucleotides, the CDR3 is TGTGCCAGCACCTCGGGGGGGGCTAACTACAATGAGCAGTTCTTC. This chain uses TRBV6-6 with TRBJ2-1, with TRBD2 matching over 8 bases. CDR3 length equals 15 residues. The J segment lost 3 bases and the V segment lost 7 bases, leaving 8 bases of the junction unmatched. Germline CDR1 and CDR2: MNHNY and SVGAGI (reference sequence).